This TCR beta chain was identified in a study of human T cells and chemical hapten exposure. The time point was: pre-sensitization, week 0. The treatment here: therapeutic diphenylcyclopropenone sensitization with weekly scalp DPC. Total RNA was isolated from whole blood that had not been fractionated. This clonotype was seen many times. TCRdb fed the RACE reads into MiXCR, producing one record per CDR3 protein. The sample consists of approximately 260,000 distinct CDR3 sequences, approximately 7.5% of them appearing once. The clonotype originates from a man aged 18 to 35 with alopecia areata. Some clones in this sample may be carry-over from other donors' samples. The material sequenced was whole blood, taken in connection with sensitization to the hapten diphenylcyclopropenone (DPC).

The CDR3 DNA reads TGTGCCAGCAGTTACTTTGCGGGGGAAGAGACCCAGTACTTC. Translated: CASSYFAGEETQYF. V gene TRBV6-2 or TRBV6-3 combines with J gene TRBJ2-5; 7 positions match TRBD2. The germline gives CDR1 MNHEY, CDR2 SVGEGT. Trimming at V came to 1 base and at J to 3 bases, leaving 2 bases not matched to a gene. The CDR3 is 14 amino acids.